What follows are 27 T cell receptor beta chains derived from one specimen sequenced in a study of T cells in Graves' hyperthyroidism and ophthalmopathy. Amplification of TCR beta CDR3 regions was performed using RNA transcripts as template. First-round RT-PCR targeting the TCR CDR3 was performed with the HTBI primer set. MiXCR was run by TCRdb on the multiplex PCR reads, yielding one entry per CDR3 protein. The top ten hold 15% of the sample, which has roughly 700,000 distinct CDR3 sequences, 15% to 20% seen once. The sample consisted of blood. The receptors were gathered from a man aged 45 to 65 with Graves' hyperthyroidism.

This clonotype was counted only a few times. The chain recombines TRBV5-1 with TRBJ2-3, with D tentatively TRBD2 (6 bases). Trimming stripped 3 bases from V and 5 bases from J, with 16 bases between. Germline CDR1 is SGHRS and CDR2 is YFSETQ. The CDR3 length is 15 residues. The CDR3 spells CASSWSAGTEDTQYF. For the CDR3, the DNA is TGCGCCAGCAGCTGGTCGGCGGGGACGGAAGATACGCAGTATTTT.

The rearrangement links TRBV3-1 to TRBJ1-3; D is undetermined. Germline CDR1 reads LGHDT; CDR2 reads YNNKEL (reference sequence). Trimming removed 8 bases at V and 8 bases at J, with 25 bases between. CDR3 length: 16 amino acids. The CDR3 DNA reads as TGTGCCAGCTCCCTTCTAGCTTCGTCATCTGGGGACACCATATATTTT. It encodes CASSLLASSSGDTIYF. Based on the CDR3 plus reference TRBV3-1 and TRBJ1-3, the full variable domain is DTAVSQTPKYLVTQMGNDKSIKCEQNLGHDTMYWYKQDSKKFLKIMFSYNNKELIINETVPNRFSPKSPDKAHLNLHINSLELGDSAVYFCASSLLASSSGDTIYFGEGSWLTVV.

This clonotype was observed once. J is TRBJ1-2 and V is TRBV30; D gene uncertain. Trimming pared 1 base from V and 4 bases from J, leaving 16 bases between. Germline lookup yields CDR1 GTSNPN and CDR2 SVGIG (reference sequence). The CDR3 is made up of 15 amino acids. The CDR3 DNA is TGTGCCTGGAGTGACCTCAACAGACCTCCCTATGGCTACACCTTC. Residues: CAWSDLNRPPYGYTF.

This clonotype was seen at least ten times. CDR3 bases: TGCAGTGTTTACAGGGGAGATAATTCACCCCTCCACTTT. This sequence encodes CSVYRGDNSPLHF. V is TRBV20-1 and J is TRBJ1-6, with 7 nucleotides matching TRBD1. The V gene's germline CDR1 is DFQATT and CDR2 SNEGSKA (reference sequence). V lost 7 bases and J lost 5; bases outside the gene matches: 5. The CDR3 has 13 residues.

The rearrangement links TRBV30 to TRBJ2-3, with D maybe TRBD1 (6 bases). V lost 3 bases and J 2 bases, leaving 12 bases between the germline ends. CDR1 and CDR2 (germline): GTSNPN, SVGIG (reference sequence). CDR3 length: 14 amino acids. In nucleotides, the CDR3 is TGTGCCTGGAGAGAGACAGGCTACACAGATACGCAGTATTTT. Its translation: CAWRETGYTDTQYF.

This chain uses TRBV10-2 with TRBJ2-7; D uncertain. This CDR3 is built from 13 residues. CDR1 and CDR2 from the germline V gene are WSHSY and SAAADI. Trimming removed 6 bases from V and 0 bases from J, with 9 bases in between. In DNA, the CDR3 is TGCGCCAGCAGGGGTTTTAGCTCCTACGAGCAGTACTTC. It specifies CASRGFSSYEQYF.

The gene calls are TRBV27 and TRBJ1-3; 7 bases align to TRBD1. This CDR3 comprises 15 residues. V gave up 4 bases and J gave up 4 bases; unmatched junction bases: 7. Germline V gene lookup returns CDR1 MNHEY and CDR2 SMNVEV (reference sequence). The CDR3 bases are TGTGCCAGCAGTTCCGGGACAGCTCTGGGAAACACCATATATTTT. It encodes CASSSGTALGNTIYF.

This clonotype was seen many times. CDR3 sequence (DNA): TGTGCCAGCAGTGAGCGGACAGGGTTCAACGAGCAGTACTTC. Its translation is CASSERTGFNEQYF. This rearrangement joins TRBV2 to TRBJ2-7; 8 bases map to TRBD1. V shed 3 bases and J 5 bases; nucleotides not matched to a gene: 6. Germline CDR1 and CDR2: SNHLY and FYNNEI. The CDR3 covers 14 residues.

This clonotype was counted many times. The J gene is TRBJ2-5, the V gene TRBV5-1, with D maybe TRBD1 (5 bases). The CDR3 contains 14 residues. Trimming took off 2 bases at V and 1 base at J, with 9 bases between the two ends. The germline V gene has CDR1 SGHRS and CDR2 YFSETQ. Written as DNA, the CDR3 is TGCGCCAGCAGCTTCTCAGGGCTCCAAGAGACCCAGTACTTC. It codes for CASSFSGLQETQYF. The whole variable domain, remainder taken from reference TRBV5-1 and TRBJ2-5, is KAGVTQTPRYLIKTRGQQVTLSCSPISGHRSVSWYQQTPGQGLQFLFEYFSETQRNKGNFPGRFSGRQFSNSRSEMNVSTLELGDSALYLCASSFSGLQETQYFGPGTRLLVL.

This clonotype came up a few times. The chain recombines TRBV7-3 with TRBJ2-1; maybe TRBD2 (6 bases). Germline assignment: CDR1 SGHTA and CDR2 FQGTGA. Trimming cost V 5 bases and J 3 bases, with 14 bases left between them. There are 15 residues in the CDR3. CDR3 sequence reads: CASSLVGGGYNEQFF. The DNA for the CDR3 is TGTGCCAGCAGCCTAGTTGGGGGAGGCTACAATGAGCAGTTCTTC.

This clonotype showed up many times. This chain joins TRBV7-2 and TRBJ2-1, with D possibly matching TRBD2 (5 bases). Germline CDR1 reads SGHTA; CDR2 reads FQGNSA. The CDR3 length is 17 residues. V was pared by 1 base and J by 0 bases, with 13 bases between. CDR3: CASSLEQRLSSYNEQFF. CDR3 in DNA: TGTGCCAGCAGCTTAGAGCAGCGGCTAAGCTCCTACAATGAGCAGTTCTTC. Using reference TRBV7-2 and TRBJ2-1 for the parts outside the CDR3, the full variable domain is GAGVSQSPSNKVTEKGKDVELRCDPISGHTALYWYRQSLGQGLEFLIYFQGNSAPDKSGLPSDRFSAERTGGSVSTLTIQRTQQEDSAVYLCASSLEQRLSSYNEQFFGPGTRLTVL.

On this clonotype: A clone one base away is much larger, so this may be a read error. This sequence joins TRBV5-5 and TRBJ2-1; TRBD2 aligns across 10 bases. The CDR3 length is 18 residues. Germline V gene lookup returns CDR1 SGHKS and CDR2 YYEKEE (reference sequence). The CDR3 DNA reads TGTGCCAGCAGCTTGGGCTCCCTACTAGCGGGATACTACAATGAGCGGTTCTTC. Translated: CASSLGSLLAGYYNERFF.

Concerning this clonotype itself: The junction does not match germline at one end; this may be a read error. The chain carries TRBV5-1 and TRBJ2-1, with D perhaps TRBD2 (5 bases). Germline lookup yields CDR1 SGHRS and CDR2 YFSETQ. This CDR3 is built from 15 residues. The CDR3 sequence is CASGLLEGRYNEQFF. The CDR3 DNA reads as TGCGCCAGCGGCTTGTTAGAGGGCCGTTACAATGAGCAGTTCTTC.

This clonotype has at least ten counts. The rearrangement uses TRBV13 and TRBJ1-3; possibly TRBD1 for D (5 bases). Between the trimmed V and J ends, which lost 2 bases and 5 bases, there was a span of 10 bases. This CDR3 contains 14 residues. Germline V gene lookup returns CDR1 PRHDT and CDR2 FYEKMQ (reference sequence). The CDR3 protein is CASSLWQGRNTIYF. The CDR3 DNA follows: TGTGCCAGCAGCTTATGGCAGGGCCGAAACACCATATATTTT.

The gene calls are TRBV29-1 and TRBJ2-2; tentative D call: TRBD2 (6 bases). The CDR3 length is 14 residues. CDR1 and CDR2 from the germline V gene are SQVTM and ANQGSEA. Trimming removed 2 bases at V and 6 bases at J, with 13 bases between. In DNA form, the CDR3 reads TGCAGCGTTGAAATAGCGGAGAGGGCCGGGGAGCTGTTTTTT. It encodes CSVEIAERAGELFF.

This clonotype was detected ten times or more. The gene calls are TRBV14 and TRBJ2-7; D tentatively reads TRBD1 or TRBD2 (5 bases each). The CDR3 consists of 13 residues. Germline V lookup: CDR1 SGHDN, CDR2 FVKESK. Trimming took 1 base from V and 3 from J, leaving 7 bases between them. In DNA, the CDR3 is TGTGCCAGCAGCCAAGGGGGGTTCTACGAGCAGTACTTC. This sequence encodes CASSQGGFYEQYF.

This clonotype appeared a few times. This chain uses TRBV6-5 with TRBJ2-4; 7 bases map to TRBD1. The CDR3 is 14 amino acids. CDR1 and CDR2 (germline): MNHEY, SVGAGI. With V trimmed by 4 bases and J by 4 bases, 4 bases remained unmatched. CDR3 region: CASSSDRVKNIQYF. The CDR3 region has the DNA TGTGCCAGCAGTTCTGACAGGGTAAAAAACATTCAGTACTTC.

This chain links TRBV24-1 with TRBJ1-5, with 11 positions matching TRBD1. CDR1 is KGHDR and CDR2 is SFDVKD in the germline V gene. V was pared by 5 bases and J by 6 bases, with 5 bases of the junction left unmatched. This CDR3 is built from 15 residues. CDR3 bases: TGTGCCACCAGTGCCCGGGACAGGGGGTTTCAGCCCCAGCATTTT. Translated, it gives CATSARDRGFQPQHF.

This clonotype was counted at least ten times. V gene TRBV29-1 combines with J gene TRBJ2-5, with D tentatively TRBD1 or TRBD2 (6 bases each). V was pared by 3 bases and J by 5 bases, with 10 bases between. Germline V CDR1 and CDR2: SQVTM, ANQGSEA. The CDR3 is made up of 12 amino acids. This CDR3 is CSVDKGGETQYF. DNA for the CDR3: TGCAGCGTTGATAAAGGGGGGGAGACCCAGTACTTC. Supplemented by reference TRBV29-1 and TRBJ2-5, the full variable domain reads SAVISQKPSRDICQRGTSLTIQCQVDSQVTMMFWYRQQPGQSLTLIATANQGSEATYESGFVIDKFPISRPNLTFSTLTVSNMSPEDSSIYLCSVDKGGETQYFGPGTRLLVL.

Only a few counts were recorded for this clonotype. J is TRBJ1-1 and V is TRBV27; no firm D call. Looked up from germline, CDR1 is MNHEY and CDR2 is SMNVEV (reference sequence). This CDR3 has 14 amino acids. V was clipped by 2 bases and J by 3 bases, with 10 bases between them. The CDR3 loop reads CASSLIARDTEAFF. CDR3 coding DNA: TGTGCCAGCAGTTTAATCGCACGGGACACTGAAGCTTTCTTT.

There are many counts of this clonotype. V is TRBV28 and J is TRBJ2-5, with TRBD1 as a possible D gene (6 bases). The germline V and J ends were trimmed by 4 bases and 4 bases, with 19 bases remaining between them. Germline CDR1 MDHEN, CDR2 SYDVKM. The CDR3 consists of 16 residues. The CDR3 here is CASSSIQTGFGETQYF. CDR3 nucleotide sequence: TGTGCCAGCAGTTCAATCCAAACAGGGTTCGGAGAGACCCAGTACTTC.

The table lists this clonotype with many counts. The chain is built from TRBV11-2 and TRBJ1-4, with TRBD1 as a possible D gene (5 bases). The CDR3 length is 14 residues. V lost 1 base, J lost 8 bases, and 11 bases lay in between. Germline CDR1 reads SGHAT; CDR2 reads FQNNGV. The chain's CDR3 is CASSLAGSGEKLFF. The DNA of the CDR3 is TGTGCCAGCAGCTTAGCAGGGTCGGGGGAAAAACTGTTTTTT.

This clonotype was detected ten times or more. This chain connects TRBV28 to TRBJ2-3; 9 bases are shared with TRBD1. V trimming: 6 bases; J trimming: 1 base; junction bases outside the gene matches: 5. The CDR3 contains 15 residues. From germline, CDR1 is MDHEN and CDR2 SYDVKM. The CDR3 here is CASRPTGGRTDTQYF. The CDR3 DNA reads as TGTGCCAGCAGACCTACAGGGGGCCGCACAGATACGCAGTATTTT.

CDR3 amino acids: CASSQGLAGPNEQFF. In DNA form, the CDR3 reads TGTGCCAGCAGCCAGGGACTAGCGGGGCCCAATGAGCAGTTCTTC. The chain carries TRBV5-5 and TRBJ2-1, with TRBD2 matching 13 bases. The germline CDR1 and CDR2 sequences are SGHKS and YYEKEE (reference sequence). V gave up 4 bases and J gave up 6 bases; unmatched junction bases: 4. The CDR3 is 15 residues long. Full variable domain (outside the CDR3, taken from reference TRBV5-5 and TRBJ2-1): DAGVTQSPTHLIKTRGQQVTLRCSPISGHKSVSWYQQVLGQGPQFIFQYYEKEERGRGNFPDRFSARQFPNYSSELNVNALLLGDSALYLCASSQGLAGPNEQFFGPGTRLTVL.

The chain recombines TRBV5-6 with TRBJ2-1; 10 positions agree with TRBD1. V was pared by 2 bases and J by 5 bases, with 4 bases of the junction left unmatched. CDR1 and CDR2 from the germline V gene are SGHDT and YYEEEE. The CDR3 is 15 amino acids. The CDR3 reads CASSFWDRGHNEQFF. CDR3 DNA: TGTGCCAGCAGCTTTTGGGACAGGGGCCACAATGAGCAGTTCTTC.

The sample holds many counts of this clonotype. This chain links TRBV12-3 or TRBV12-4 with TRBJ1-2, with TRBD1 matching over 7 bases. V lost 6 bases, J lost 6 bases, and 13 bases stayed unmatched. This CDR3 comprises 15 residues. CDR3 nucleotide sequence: TGTGCCAGCAGCCTGGGGCACGGCAGGGGGGATGGCTACACCTTC. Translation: CASSLGHGRGDGYTF.

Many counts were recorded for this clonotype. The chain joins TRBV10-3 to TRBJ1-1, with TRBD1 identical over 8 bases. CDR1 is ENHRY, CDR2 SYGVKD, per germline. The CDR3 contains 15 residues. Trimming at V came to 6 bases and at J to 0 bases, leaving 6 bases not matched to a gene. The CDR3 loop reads CAIRRTGPMNTEAFF. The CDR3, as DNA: TGTGCCATCAGGCGGACAGGGCCCATGAACACTGAAGCTTTCTTT.